These 2 T cell receptor beta chains share one sample of origin, sequenced in a study of blood T cell repertoires in COVID-19. Libraries were prepared by immunoSEQ multiplex PCR; TCRdb keeps only in-frame clonotypes and omits some of them. Among about 39,000 clones listed, more than 80% were seen once. Input material: peripheral blood. These receptors all stem from a man between 60 and 70 years old in a cohort sampled during active COVID-19.

V is TRBV10-3 and J is TRBJ2-7; 10 bases are a match to TRBD1. CDR3 size: 14 residues. V dropped 2 bases and J dropped 5; count of bases not matched to a gene: 3. Per germline, CDR1 ENHRY and CDR2 SYGVKD. The CDR3 DNA is TGTGCCATCAGTGAGGACAGGGGGCGGGACGAGCAGTACTTC. Its protein is CAISEDRGRDEQYF.

The chain is built from TRBV7-2 and TRBJ2-1, with a tentative D call TRBD1 (6 bases). In germline, CDR1 is SGHTA, CDR2 FQGNSA. Trimming pared 1 base from V and 2 bases from J, leaving 9 bases between. The CDR3 consists of 15 residues. The DNA for the CDR3 is TGTGCCAGCAGCTTAGTTAGGGGGACCTACAATGAGCAGTTCTTC. It encodes CASSLVRGTYNEQFF.